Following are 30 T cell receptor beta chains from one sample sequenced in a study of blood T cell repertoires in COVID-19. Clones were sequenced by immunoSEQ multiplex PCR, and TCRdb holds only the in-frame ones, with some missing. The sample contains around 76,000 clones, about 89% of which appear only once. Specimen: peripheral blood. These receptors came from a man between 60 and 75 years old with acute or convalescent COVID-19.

The CDR3 here is CASSQVTGGLGLFF. As DNA, the CDR3 is TGTGCCAGCAGCCAAGTCACAGGGGGTTTGGGACTGTTTTTT. This chain joins TRBV14 and TRBJ1-4, with TRBD1 matching over 8 bases. Unmatched junction bases numbered 8, after V lost 1 base and J lost 13 bases. The CDR3 length is 14 residues. Germline CDR1 SGHDN, CDR2 FVKESK.

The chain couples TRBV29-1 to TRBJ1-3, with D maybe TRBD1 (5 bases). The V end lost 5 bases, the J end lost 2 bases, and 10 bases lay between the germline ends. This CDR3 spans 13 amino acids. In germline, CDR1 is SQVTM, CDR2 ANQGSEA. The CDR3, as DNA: TGCAGCGTTACCTTGGGGCCTGGAAACACCATATATTTT. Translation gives CSVTLGPGNTIYF.

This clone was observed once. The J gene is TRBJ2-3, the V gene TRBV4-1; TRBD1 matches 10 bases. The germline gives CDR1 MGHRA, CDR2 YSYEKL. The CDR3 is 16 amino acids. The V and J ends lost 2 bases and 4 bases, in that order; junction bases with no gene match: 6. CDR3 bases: TGCGCCAGCAGCCAAACCCCGGGACAGGGGTCAGATACGCAGTATTTT. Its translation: CASSQTPGQGSDTQYF.

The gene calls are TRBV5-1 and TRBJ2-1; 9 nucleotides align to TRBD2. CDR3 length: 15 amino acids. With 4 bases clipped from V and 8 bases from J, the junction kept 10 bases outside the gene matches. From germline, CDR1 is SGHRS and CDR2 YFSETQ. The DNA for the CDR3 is TGCGCCAGCAGCCCCGCAGCGGGAGGTACCCATGAGCAGTTCTTC. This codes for CASSPAAGGTHEQFF.

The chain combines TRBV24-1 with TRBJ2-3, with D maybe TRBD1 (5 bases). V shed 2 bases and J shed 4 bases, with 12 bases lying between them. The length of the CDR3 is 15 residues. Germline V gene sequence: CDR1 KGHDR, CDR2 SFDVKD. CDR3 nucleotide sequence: TGTGCCACCAGTGATTCTGGGCAGGGATCAGATACGCAGTATTTT. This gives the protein CATSDSGQGSDTQYF.

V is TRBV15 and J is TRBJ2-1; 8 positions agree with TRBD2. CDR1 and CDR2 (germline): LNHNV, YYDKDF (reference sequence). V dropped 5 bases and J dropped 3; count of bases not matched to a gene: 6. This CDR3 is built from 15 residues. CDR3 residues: CATSLGSGSYNEQFF. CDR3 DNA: TGTGCCACCAGCCTAGGGAGCGGGAGCTACAATGAGCAGTTCTTC.

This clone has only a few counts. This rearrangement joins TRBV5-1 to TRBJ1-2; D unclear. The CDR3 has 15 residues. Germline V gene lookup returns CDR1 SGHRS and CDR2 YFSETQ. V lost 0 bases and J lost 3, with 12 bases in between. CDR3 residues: CASSLGPGVDYGYTF. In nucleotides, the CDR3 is TGCGCCAGCAGCTTGGGACCAGGCGTGGACTATGGCTACACCTTC.

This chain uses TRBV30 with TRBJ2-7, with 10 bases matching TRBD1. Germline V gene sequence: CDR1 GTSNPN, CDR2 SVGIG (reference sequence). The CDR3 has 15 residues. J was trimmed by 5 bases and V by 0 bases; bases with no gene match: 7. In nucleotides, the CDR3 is TGTGCCTGGAGTGTCCCTACCGGGACAGGGGACGAGCAGTACTTC. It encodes CAWSVPTGTGDEQYF.

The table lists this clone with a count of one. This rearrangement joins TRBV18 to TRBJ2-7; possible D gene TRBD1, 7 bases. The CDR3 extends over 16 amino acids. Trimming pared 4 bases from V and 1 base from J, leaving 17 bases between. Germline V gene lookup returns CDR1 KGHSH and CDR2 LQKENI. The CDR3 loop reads CASSRRRDSSSYEQYF. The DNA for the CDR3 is TGTGCCAGCTCACGCCGGCGGGACAGTTCATCCTACGAGCAGTACTTC.

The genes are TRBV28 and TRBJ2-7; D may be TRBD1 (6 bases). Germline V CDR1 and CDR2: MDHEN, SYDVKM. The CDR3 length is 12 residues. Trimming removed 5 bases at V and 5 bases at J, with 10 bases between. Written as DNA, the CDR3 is TGTGCCAGCAGTACAGGGATCCACGAGCAGTACTTC. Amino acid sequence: CASSTGIHEQYF. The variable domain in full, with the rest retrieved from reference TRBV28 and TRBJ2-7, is DVKVTQSSRYLVKRTGEKVFLECVQDMDHENMFWYRQDPGLGLRLIYFSYDVKMKEKGDIPEGYSVSREKKERFSLILESASTNQTSMYLCASSTGIHEQYFGPGTRLTVT.

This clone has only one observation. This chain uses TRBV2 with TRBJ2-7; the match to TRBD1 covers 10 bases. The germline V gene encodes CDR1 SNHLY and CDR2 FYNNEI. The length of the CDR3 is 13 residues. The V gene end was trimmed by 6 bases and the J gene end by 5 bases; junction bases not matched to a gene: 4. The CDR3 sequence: CASRPTGGDEQYF. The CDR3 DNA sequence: TGTGCCAGCAGGCCGACAGGGGGCGACGAGCAGTACTTC.

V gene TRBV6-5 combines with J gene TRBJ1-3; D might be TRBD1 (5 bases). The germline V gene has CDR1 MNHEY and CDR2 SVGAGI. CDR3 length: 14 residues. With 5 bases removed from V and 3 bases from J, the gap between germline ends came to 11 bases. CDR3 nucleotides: TGTGCCAGCAGTCCCCAGGGCGGTGGAAACACCATATATTTT. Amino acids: CASSPQGGGNTIYF.

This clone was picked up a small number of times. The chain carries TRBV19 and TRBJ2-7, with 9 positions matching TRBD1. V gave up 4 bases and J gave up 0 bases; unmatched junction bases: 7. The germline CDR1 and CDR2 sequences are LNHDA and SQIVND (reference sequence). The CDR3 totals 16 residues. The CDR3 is CASSKSQGAGSYEQYF. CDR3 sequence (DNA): TGTGCCAGTAGTAAGTCACAGGGGGCGGGCTCCTACGAGCAGTACTTC.

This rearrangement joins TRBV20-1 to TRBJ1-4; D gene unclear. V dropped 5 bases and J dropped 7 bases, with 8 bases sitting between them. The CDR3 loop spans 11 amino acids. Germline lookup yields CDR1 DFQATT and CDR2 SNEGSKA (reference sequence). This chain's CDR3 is CSAGRGEKLFF. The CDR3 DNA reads TGCAGTGCTGGACGGGGTGAAAAACTGTTTTTT.

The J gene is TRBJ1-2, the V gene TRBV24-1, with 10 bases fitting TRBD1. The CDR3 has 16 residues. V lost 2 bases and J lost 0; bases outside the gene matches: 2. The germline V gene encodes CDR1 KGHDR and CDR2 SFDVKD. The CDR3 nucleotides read TGTGCCACCAGTGATTCTGGACAGGGGGCTAACTATGGCTACACCTTC. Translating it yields CATSDSGQGANYGYTF.

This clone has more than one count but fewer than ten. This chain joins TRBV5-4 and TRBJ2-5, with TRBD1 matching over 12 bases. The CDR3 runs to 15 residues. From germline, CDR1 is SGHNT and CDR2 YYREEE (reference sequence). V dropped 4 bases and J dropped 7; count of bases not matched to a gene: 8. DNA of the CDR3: TGTGCCAGCAGCCCGGGACAGGGGGCGAGCTGGACCCAGTACTTC. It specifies CASSPGQGASWTQYF. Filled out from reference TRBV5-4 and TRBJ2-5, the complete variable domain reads ETGVTQSPTHLIKTRGQQVTLRCSSQSGHNTVSWYQQALGQGPQFIFQYYREEENGRGNFPPRFSGLQFPNYSSELNVNALELDDSALYLCASSPGQGASWTQYFGPGTRLLVL.

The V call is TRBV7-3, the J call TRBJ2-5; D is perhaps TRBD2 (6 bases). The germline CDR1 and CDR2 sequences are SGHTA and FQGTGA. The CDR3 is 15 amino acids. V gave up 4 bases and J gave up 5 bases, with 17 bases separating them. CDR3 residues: CASSSPSTGAETQYF. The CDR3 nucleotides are TGTGCCAGCAGCTCCCCCTCGACGGGAGCTGAGACCCAGTACTTC. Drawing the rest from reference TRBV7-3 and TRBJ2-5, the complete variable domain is GAGVSQTPSNKVTEKGKYVELRCDPISGHTALYWYRQSLGQGPEFLIYFQGTGAADDSGLPNDRFFAVRPEGSVSTLKIQRTERGDSAVYLCASSSPSTGAETQYFGPGTRLLVL.

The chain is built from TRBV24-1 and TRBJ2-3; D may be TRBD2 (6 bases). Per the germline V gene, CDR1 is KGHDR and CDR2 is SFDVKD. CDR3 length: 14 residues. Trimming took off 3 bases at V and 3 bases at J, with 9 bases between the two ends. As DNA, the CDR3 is TGTGCCACCAGTGATGTCGGGACTACAGATACGCAGTATTTT. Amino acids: CATSDVGTTDTQYF.

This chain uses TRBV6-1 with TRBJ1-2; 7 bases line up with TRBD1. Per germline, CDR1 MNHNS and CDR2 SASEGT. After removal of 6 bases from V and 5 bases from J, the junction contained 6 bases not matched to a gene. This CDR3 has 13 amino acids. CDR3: CASSTGTDYGYTF. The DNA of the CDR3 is TGTGCCAGCAGCACTGGGACAGATTATGGCTACACCTTC.

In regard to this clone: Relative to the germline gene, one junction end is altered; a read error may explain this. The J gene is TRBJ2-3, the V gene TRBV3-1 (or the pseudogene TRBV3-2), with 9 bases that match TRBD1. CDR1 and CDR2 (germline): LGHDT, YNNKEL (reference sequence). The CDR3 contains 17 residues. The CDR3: CASSKDRGSPRTDTQYF. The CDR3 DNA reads TGTGCCAGCAGCAAAGACAGGGGGTCCCCCCGCACAGATACGCAGTATTTT.

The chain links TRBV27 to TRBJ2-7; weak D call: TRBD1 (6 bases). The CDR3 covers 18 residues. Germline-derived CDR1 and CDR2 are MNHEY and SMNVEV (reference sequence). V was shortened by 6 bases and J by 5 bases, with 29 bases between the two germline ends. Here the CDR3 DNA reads TGTGCCAGCAGGGGGGCCTATGGGTTTTCGGGACAAAGACACGAGCAGTACTTC. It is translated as CASRGAYGFSGQRHEQYF.

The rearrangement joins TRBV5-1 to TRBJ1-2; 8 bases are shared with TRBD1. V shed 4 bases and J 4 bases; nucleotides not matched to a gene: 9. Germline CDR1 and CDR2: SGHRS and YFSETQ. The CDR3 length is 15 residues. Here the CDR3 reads CASSKPGQEGYGYTF. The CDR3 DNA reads TGCGCCAGCAGCAAACCGGGACAGGAGGGCTATGGCTACACCTTC.

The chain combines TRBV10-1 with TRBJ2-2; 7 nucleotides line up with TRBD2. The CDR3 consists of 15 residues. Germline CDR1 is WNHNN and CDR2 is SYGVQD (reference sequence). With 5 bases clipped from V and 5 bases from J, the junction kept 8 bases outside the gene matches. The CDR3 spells CASSPTSDHTGELFF. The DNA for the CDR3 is TGCGCCAGCAGTCCTACTAGCGATCATACCGGGGAGCTGTTTTTT.

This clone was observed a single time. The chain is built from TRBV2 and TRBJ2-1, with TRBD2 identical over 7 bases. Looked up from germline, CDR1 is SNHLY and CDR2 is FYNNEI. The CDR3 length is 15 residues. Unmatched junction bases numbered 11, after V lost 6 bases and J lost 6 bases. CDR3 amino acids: CASRTGTKAINEQFF. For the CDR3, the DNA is TGTGCCAGCAGGACCGGGACTAAAGCGATCAATGAGCAGTTCTTC.

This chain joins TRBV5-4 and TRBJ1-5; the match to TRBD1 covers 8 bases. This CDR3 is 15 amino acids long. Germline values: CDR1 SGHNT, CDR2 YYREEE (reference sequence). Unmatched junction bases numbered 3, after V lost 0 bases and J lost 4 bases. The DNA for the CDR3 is TGTGCCAGCAGCTTGGATACAGGGGGGAATCAGCCCCAGCATTTT. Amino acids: CASSLDTGGNQPQHF. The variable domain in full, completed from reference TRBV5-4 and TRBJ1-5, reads ETGVTQSPTHLIKTRGQQVTLRCSSQSGHNTVSWYQQALGQGPQFIFQYYREEENGRGNFPPRFSGLQFPNYSSELNVNALELDDSALYLCASSLDTGGNQPQHFGDGTRLSIL.

The chain's CDR3 is CASSFGLGDNEQFF. CDR3 coding DNA: TGTGCCAGCAGCTTCGGACTAGGGGACAATGAGCAGTTCTTC. The J gene is TRBJ2-1, the V gene TRBV3-1 (or the pseudogene TRBV3-2); 7 nucleotides agree with TRBD2. The CDR3 has 14 residues. Per the germline V gene, CDR1 is LGHDT and CDR2 is YNNKEL (reference sequence). With 5 bases clipped from V and 5 bases from J, the junction kept 6 bases outside the gene matches.

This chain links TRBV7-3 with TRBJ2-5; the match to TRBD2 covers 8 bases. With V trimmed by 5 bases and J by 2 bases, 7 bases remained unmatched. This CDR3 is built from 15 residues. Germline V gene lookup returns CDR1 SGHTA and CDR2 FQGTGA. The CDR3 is CASSQGAGGQETQYF. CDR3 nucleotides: TGTGCCAGCAGCCAAGGGGCGGGGGGTCAAGAGACCCAGTACTTC.

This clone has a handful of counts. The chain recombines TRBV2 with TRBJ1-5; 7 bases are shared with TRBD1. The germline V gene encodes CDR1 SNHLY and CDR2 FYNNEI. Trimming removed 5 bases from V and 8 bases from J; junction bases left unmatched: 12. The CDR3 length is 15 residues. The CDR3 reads CASSPQGGQGEPQHF. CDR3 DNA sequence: TGTGCCAGCAGTCCCCAAGGAGGGCAGGGGGAGCCCCAGCATTTT.

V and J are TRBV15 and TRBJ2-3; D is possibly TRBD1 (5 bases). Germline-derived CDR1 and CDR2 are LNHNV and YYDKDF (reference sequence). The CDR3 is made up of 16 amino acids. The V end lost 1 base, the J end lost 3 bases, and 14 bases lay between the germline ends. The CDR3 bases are TGTGCCACCAGCAGAGGTGGCCAGGGCTTTACAGATACGCAGTATTTT. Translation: CATSRGGQGFTDTQYF.

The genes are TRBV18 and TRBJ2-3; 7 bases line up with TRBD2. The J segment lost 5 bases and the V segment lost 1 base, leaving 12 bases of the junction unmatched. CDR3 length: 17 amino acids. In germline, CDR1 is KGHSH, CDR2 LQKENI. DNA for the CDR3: TGTGCCAGCTCACCACTCTCGGCGGGAGATATCTTAGATACGCAGTATTTT. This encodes CASSPLSAGDILDTQYF. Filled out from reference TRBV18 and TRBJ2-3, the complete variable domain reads NAGVMQNPRHLVRRRGQEARLRCSPMKGHSHVYWYRQLPEEGLKFMVYLQKENIIDESGMPKERFSAEFPKEGPSILRIQQVVRGDSAAYFCASSPLSAGDILDTQYFGPGTRLTVL.